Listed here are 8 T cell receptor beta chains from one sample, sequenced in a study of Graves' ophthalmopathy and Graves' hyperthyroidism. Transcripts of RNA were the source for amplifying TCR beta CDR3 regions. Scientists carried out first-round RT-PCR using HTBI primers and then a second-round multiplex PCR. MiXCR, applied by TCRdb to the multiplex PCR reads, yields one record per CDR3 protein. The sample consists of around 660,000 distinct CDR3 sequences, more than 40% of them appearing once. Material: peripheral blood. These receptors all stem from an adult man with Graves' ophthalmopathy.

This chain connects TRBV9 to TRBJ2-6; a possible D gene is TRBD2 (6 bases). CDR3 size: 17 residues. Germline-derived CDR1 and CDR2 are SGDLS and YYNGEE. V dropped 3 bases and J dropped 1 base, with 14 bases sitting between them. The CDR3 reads CASSEGTGVSGANVLTF. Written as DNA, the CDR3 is TGTGCCAGCAGCGAGGGGACGGGGGTGTCTGGGGCCAACGTCCTGACTTTC.

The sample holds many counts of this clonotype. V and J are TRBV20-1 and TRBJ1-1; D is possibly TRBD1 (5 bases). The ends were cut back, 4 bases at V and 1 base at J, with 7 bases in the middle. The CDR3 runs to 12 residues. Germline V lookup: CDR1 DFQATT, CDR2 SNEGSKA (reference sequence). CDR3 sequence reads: CSAIRGNTEAFF. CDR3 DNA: TGCAGTGCTATAAGGGGGAACACTGAAGCTTTCTTT.

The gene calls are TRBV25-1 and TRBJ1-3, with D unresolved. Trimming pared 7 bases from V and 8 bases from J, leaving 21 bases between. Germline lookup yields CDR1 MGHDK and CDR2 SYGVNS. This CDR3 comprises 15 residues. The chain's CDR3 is CASIGEVGAGYTIYF. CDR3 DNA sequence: TGTGCCAGCATTGGGGAAGTAGGCGCTGGCTACACCATATATTTT. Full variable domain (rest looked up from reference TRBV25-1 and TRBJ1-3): EADIYQTPRYLVIGTGKKITLECSQTMGHDKMYWYQQDPGMELHLIHYSYGVNSTEKGDLSSESTVSRIRTEHFPLTLESARPSHTSQYLCASIGEVGAGYTIYFGEGSWLTVV.

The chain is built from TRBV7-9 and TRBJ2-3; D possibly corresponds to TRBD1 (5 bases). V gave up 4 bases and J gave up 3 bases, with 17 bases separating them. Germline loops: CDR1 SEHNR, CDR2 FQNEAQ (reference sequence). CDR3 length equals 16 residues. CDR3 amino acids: CASSSGHWNPTDTQYF. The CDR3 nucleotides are TGTGCCAGCAGCTCTGGACACTGGAACCCAACAGATACGCAGTATTTT.

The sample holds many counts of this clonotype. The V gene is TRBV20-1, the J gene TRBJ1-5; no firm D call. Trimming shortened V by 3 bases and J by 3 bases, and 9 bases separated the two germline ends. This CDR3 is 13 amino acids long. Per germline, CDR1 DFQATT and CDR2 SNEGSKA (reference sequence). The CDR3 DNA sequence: TGCAGTGCTAGTTTGGCAGACAATCAGCCCCAGCATTTT. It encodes CSASLADNQPQHF.

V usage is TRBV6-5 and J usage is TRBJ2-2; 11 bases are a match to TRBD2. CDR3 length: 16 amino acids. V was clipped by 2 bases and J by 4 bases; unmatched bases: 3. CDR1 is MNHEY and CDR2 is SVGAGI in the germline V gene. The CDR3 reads CASSYETSGATGELFF. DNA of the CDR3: TGTGCCAGCAGTTACGAGACTAGCGGGGCCACCGGGGAGCTGTTTTTT.

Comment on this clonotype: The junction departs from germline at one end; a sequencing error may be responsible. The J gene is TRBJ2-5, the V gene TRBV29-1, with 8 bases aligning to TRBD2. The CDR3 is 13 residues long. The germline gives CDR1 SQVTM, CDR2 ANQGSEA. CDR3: CSVEAGVQETQYF. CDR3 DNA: TGCAGCGTAGAAGCGGGGGTCCAAGAGACCCAGTACTTC.

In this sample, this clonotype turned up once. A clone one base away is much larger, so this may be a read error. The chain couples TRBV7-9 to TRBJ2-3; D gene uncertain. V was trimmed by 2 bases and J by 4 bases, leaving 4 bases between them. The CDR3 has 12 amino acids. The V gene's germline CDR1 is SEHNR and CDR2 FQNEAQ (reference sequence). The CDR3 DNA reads TGTGCCAGCAGCTTATTGTCAGATACGCAGTATTTT. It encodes CASSLLSDTQYF.